This is a list of T cell receptor beta chains from one sample in a study of PD-L1 blockade in urothelial cancer. Here immunoSEQ multiplex PCR was the method, and the copy in TCRdb shows in-frame clones only, minus some. Of 70,000 or so clones listed, roughly 90% were seen once; the top ten hold over 4%. The sequencing used PBMCs, collected around atezolizumab (anti-PD-L1) treatment. Every receptor here comes from a man aged 65-85 years with urothelial cancer. CDR3s include the opening cysteine and the closing phenylalanine or tryptophan. The order of the fields is D gene, V gene, J gene, clone size, CDR3 DNA, CDR3 protein. The D gene is left open where the match is weak. Expanded clones get a size class; other rows say once, few or many, or leave the size out.

d_gene: TRBD1; v_gene: TRBV5-1; j_gene: TRBJ1-4; abundance: -; CDR3nt: TGCGCCAGCAGCCGGGGGGCAGGGGGCGCAGAGTTGACTAATGAAAAACTGTTTTTT; CDR3aa: CASSRGAGGAELTNEKLFF
d_gene: -; v_gene: TRBV5-1; j_gene: TRBJ2-1; abundance: -; CDR3nt: TGCGCCAGCAGCTTGGATCAGGGATCCTACAATGAGCAGTTCTTC; CDR3aa: CASSLDQGSYNEQFF
d_gene: -; v_gene: TRBV27; j_gene: TRBJ2-7; abundance: -; CDR3nt: TGTGCCAGCAGTCCGAGACAGGCGAGCTCCTACGAGCAGTACTTC; CDR3aa: CASSPRQASSYEQYF
d_gene: TRBD1; v_gene: TRBV30; j_gene: TRBJ1-2; abundance: -; CDR3nt: TGTGCCTGGAGGCCGGGACAGCGAAGATATGGCTACACCTTC; CDR3aa: CAWRPGQRRYGYTF
d_gene: TRBD1; v_gene: TRBV30; j_gene: TRBJ2-1; abundance: -; CDR3nt: TGTGCCTGGAGGGGGACAGTGAGGACCTACAATGAGCAGTTCTTC; CDR3aa: CAWRGTVRTYNEQFF
d_gene: -; v_gene: TRBV2; j_gene: TRBJ2-1; abundance: -; CDR3nt: TGTGCCAGCAGTGATAGGGGCCTGGCAAGTAGTGAGCAGTTCTTC; CDR3aa: CASSDRGLASSEQFF
d_gene: -; v_gene: TRBV7-2; j_gene: TRBJ2-7; abundance: -; CDR3nt: TGTGCCAGCAGCTTAGCGAGACAGGACTACGAGCAGTACTTC; CDR3aa: CASSLARQDYEQYF
d_gene: -; v_gene: TRBV6-1; j_gene: TRBJ1-5; abundance: -; CDR3nt: TGTGCCAGCAGGTCAGGCTCCCAGCCCCAGCATTTT; CDR3aa: CASRSGSQPQHF
d_gene: TRBD2; v_gene: TRBV19; j_gene: TRBJ2-3; abundance: -; CDR3nt: TGTGCCAGTAGCCAGACTAGCGTCTCCACAGATACGCAGTATTTT; CDR3aa: CASSQTSVSTDTQYF
d_gene: TRBD1; v_gene: TRBV9; j_gene: TRBJ1-5; abundance: -; CDR3nt: TGTGCCAGCAGCAAAACAGGGGATGGTCAGCCCCAGCATTTT; CDR3aa: CASSKTGDGQPQHF
d_gene: TRBD1; v_gene: TRBV25-1; j_gene: TRBJ1-2; abundance: -; CDR3nt: TGTGCCAGCAAAGACAGGGGCGGAGGCTACACCTTC; CDR3aa: CASKDRGGGYTF
d_gene: -; v_gene: TRBV11-2; j_gene: TRBJ2-7; abundance: -; CDR3nt: TGTGCCAGCAGCCCCTTGACAGTGAGCTCCTACGAGCAGTACTTC; CDR3aa: CASSPLTVSSYEQYF
d_gene: -; v_gene: TRBV18; j_gene: TRBJ1-2; abundance: few; CDR3nt: TGTGCCAGCTCACCACCGAGTGCCGTCGATGGCTACACCTTC; CDR3aa: CASSPPSAVDGYTF
d_gene: TRBD2; v_gene: TRBV2; j_gene: TRBJ2-2; abundance: -; CDR3nt: TGTGCCAGCAGTGAACTAGCGGGAGGGGTGAACACCGGGGAGCTGTTTTTT; CDR3aa: CASSELAGGVNTGELFF
d_gene: -; v_gene: TRBV7-3; j_gene: TRBJ2-1; abundance: -; CDR3nt: TGTGCCAGCAGCGAGGCAGATGAGCAGTTCTTC; CDR3aa: CASSEADEQFF
d_gene: -; v_gene: TRBV6-5; j_gene: TRBJ1-1; abundance: -; CDR3nt: TGTGCCAGCAATTTTCGGGGGATCAACACTGAAGCTTTCTTT; CDR3aa: CASNFRGINTEAFF
d_gene: TRBD1; v_gene: TRBV5-1; j_gene: TRBJ2-5; abundance: -; CDR3nt: TGCGCCAGCAGCTTGGCCGGGACAGTCCGACTAGAGACCCAGTACTTC; CDR3aa: CASSLAGTVRLETQYF
d_gene: -; v_gene: TRBV28; j_gene: TRBJ1-1; abundance: -; CDR3nt: TGTGCCAGCAGTTTCCAGGGCACTGAAGCTTTCTTT; CDR3aa: CASSFQGTEAFF
d_gene: -; v_gene: TRBV2; j_gene: TRBJ1-2; abundance: -; CDR3nt: TGTGCCAGAGCCCAGCGCGGAGGGCGGCTGGGTGGCTACACCTTC; CDR3aa: CARAQRGGRLGGYTF
d_gene: -; v_gene: TRBV28; j_gene: TRBJ1-4; abundance: once; CDR3nt: TGTGCCAGCACAGGCCCTAATGAAAAACTGTTTTTT; CDR3aa: CASTGPNEKLFF
d_gene: -; v_gene: TRBV9; j_gene: TRBJ2-2; abundance: -; CDR3nt: TGTGCCAGCAGCGTAGGTCCGGTAGCGTCCGGGGAGCTGTTTTTT; CDR3aa: CASSVGPVASGELFF
d_gene: TRBD2; v_gene: TRBV28; j_gene: TRBJ2-7; abundance: -; CDR3nt: TGTGCCAGCAGACTCTCCTCAGGGACTAGCGCCAGCTACGAGCAGTACTTC; CDR3aa: CASRLSSGTSASYEQYF
d_gene: TRBD1; v_gene: TRBV14; j_gene: TRBJ1-1; abundance: few; CDR3nt: TGTGCCAGCAGCCAGAGGACAGGGTGGGGAACTGAAGCTTTCTTT; CDR3aa: CASSQRTGWGTEAFF
d_gene: -; v_gene: TRBV14; j_gene: TRBJ2-5; abundance: -; CDR3nt: TGTGCCAGCAGCCAAACAGGGTGGACCAAAGAGACCCAGTACTTC; CDR3aa: CASSQTGWTKETQYF
d_gene: TRBD2; v_gene: TRBV10-3; j_gene: TRBJ2-1; abundance: -; CDR3nt: TGTGCCATCAGTGAGTACAAGGGTGTAGCGGGAGAGCGGTTCTTC; CDR3aa: CAISEYKGVAGERFF
d_gene: -; v_gene: TRBV9; j_gene: TRBJ2-7; abundance: -; CDR3nt: TGTGCCAGCAGCGTAGATCCCGGGGATTCCTACGAGCAGTACTTC; CDR3aa: CASSVDPGDSYEQYF
d_gene: TRBD2; v_gene: TRBV7-2; j_gene: TRBJ2-3; abundance: -; CDR3nt: TGTGCCAGCAGCTCAACTAGCGGGAGTGGAACAGATACGCAGTATTTT; CDR3aa: CASSSTSGSGTDTQYF
d_gene: TRBD2; v_gene: TRBV28; j_gene: TRBJ2-3; abundance: -; CDR3nt: TGTGCCAGCGTTAGCGGGAGGGCAGCAGATACGCAGTATTTT; CDR3aa: CASVSGRAADTQYF
d_gene: -; v_gene: TRBV19; j_gene: TRBJ2-1; abundance: -; CDR3nt: TGTGCCAGTAGTATTACGTTGCAGGGGTTCAATGAGCAGTTCTTC; CDR3aa: CASSITLQGFNEQFF
d_gene: TRBD2; v_gene: TRBV6-5; j_gene: TRBJ2-3; abundance: once; CDR3nt: TGTGCCAGCGTTTCGGGACTAAAACCGGATACGCAGTATTTT; CDR3aa: CASVSGLKPDTQYF
d_gene: -; v_gene: TRBV30; j_gene: TRBJ2-1; abundance: -; CDR3nt: TGTGCCTGGAGTACCAGGTCCAGAGACCACAATGAGCAGTTCTTC; CDR3aa: CAWSTRSRDHNEQFF
d_gene: -; v_gene: TRBV5-6; j_gene: TRBJ2-6; abundance: -; CDR3nt: TGTGCCAGCAGCTTGGACGACTTCGGGGCCAACGTCCTGACTTTC; CDR3aa: CASSLDDFGANVLTF
d_gene: TRBD1; v_gene: TRBV19; j_gene: TRBJ2-2; abundance: -; CDR3nt: TGTGCCAGTAGTAGTACAGGGGGAGCCGGGGAGCTGTTTTTT; CDR3aa: CASSSTGGAGELFF
d_gene: TRBD1; v_gene: TRBV6-1; j_gene: TRBJ2-5; abundance: -; CDR3nt: TGTGCCAGCAGTCCACAGGGGGCTGTGGAGACCCAGTACTTC; CDR3aa: CASSPQGAVETQYF
d_gene: TRBD1; v_gene: TRBV23-1; j_gene: TRBJ1-2; abundance: -; CDR3nt: TGCGCCAGCAGTCAAATCAGGCCACGGGACAGGTCTGTTGGCTACACCTTC; CDR3aa: CASSQIRPRDRSVGYTF
d_gene: TRBD1; v_gene: TRBV7-3; j_gene: TRBJ1-2; abundance: -; CDR3nt: TGTGCCAGCAGCGCACCGGGACAGGCTGACTACACCTTC; CDR3aa: CASSAPGQADYTF
d_gene: -; v_gene: TRBV25-1; j_gene: TRBJ2-2; abundance: -; CDR3nt: TGTGCCAGCAGTGTGGACTTCGGGGTTGCCGGGGAGCTGTTTTTT; CDR3aa: CASSVDFGVAGELFF
d_gene: TRBD2; v_gene: TRBV10-3; j_gene: TRBJ2-2; abundance: -; CDR3nt: TGTGCCATCGGCCAGGGATCCCTAGCGGGAGCCCCGAACACCGGGGAGCTGTTTTTT; CDR3aa: CAIGQGSLAGAPNTGELFF
d_gene: TRBD2; v_gene: TRBV15; j_gene: TRBJ2-1; abundance: -; CDR3nt: TGTGCCACCAGCAGAGATTCGCGGGAGGGACGACCTGAGCAGTTCTTC; CDR3aa: CATSRDSREGRPEQFF
d_gene: TRBD1; v_gene: TRBV7-2; j_gene: TRBJ2-5; abundance: -; CDR3nt: TGTGCCAGCAGCCTAGGACAGGGGTCTGGGGAGACCCAGTACTTC; CDR3aa: CASSLGQGSGETQYF
d_gene: TRBD2; v_gene: TRBV2; j_gene: TRBJ2-1; abundance: -; CDR3nt: TGTGCCAGCAGCCGCGGGAGGGCGGGGAATGAGCAGTTCTTC; CDR3aa: CASSRGRAGNEQFF
d_gene: -; v_gene: TRBV29-1; j_gene: TRBJ2-3; abundance: -; CDR3nt: TGCAGCGTTGTCGCGGTAGGCACAGATACGCAGTATTTT; CDR3aa: CSVVAVGTDTQYF
d_gene: -; v_gene: TRBV19; j_gene: TRBJ2-3; abundance: -; CDR3nt: TGTGCCACCCAGGGCGGGACCCCCACAGATACGCAGTATTTT; CDR3aa: CATQGGTPTDTQYF
d_gene: TRBD2; v_gene: TRBV2; j_gene: TRBJ2-1; abundance: -; CDR3nt: TGTGCCAGCAGAATCGGACTAGCCGGAGTTCCGGAGCAGTTCTTC; CDR3aa: CASRIGLAGVPEQFF
d_gene: -; v_gene: TRBV6-1; j_gene: TRBJ1-5; abundance: -; CDR3nt: TGTGCCAGCAGTGAAGCGATCGCCTACAATCAGCCCCAGCATTTT; CDR3aa: CASSEAIAYNQPQHF
d_gene: -; v_gene: TRBV5-4; j_gene: TRBJ2-5; abundance: -; CDR3nt: TGTGCCAGCAGCAATCAGGGTACGCAAGAGACCCAGTACTTC; CDR3aa: CASSNQGTQETQYF
d_gene: -; v_gene: TRBV18; j_gene: TRBJ1-1; abundance: -; CDR3nt: TGTGCCAGCTCACCAGGAGACAGAGGCATCGGAGCTTTCTTT; CDR3aa: CASSPGDRGIGAFF
d_gene: TRBD1; v_gene: TRBV5-1; j_gene: TRBJ2-5; abundance: -; CDR3nt: TGCGCCAGCAGCCTGGACAGGGGTGGGGAGACCCAGTACTTC; CDR3aa: CASSLDRGGETQYF
d_gene: -; v_gene: TRBV6-5; j_gene: TRBJ2-7; abundance: -; CDR3nt: TGTGCCAGCAGTTCCAATTTAGGGGCCCACTACGAGCAGTACTTC; CDR3aa: CASSSNLGAHYEQYF
d_gene: -; v_gene: TRBV11-2; j_gene: TRBJ2-7; abundance: -; CDR3nt: TGTGCCAGCAGCCCCAGGTGGGGTCGGGACTCCTACGAGCAGTACTTC; CDR3aa: CASSPRWGRDSYEQYF
d_gene: -; v_gene: TRBV6-5; j_gene: TRBJ2-7; abundance: -; CDR3nt: TGTGCCAGCAGTTACGACAGCTACGAGCAGTACTTC; CDR3aa: CASSYDSYEQYF